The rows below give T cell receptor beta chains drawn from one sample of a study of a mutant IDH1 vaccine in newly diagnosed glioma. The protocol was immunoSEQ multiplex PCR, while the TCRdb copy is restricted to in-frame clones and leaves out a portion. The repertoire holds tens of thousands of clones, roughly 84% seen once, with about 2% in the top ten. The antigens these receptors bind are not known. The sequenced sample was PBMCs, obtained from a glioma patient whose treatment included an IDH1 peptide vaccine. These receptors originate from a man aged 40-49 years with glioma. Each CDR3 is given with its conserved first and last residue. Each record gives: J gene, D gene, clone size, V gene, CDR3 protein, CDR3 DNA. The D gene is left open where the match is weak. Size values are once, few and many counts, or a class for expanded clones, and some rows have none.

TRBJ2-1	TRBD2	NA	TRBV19	CASSLSLAGKVGQFF	TGTGCCAGTAGTTTGTCACTAGCGGGAAAGGTGGGGCAGTTCTTC
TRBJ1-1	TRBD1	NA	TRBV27	CASGNRGRRTNTEAFF	TGTGCCAGCGGTAACAGGGGGCGCCGTACGAACACTGAAGCTTTCTTT
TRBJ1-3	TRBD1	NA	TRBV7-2	CASSPSGTGSRNTIYF	TGTGCCAGCAGCCCATCCGGGACAGGGAGCAGAAACACCATATATTTT
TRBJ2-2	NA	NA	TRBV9	CASSVIRLGGELFF	TGTGCCAGCAGCGTAATTAGGCTGGGCGGGGAGCTGTTTTTT
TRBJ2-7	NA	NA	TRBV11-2	CASSSYGGFSYEQYF	TGTGCCAGCAGCTCATACGGGGGATTCTCCTACGAGCAGTACTTC
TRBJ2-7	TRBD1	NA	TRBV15	CATSREGFGDSSYEQYF	TGTGCCACCAGCAGAGAGGGGTTCGGGGACAGCTCCTACGAGCAGTACTTC
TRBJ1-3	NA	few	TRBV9	CASSIWDNSPGNTIYF	TGTGCCAGCAGCATCTGGGACAACTCACCTGGAAACACCATATATTTT
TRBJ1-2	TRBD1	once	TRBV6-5	CASSYRGQGAYGYTF	TGTGCCAGCAGTTATAGGGGACAGGGGGCCTATGGCTACACCTTC
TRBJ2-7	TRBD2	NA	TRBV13	CASSLGTNTPNEQYF	TGTGCCAGCAGCTTGGGGACTAATACACCCAACGAGCAGTACTTC
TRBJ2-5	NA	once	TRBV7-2	CASSLGGWYQETQYF	TGTGCCAGCAGCTTAGGTGGCTGGTACCAAGAGACCCAGTACTTC
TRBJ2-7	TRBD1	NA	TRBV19	CASTWTGESYEQYF	TGTGCCAGCACCTGGACAGGGGAGTCCTACGAGCAGTACTTC
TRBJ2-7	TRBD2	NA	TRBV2	CASRGTSGRAGEQYF	TGTGCCAGCAGAGGGACTAGCGGGAGGGCGGGGGAGCAGTACTTC
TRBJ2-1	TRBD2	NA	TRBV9	CASSANSGKGSYNEQFF	TGTGCCAGCAGCGCCAATAGCGGGAAAGGATCCTACAATGAGCAGTTCTTC
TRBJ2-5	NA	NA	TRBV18	CASSPMGYQETQYF	TGTGCCAGCTCCCCGATGGGGTACCAAGAGACCCAGTACTTC
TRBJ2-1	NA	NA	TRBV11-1	CASSPLNGIGEQFF	TGTGCCAGCAGCCCCTTAAACGGAATCGGTGAGCAGTTCTTC
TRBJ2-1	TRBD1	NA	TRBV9	CASSVTGGSEQFF	TGTGCCAGCAGCGTAACAGGGGGCAGTGAGCAGTTCTTC
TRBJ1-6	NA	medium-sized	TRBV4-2	CASTPSQDRDNSPLHF	TGTGCCAGCACCCCTTCCCAGGACAGAGATAATTCACCCCTCCACTTT
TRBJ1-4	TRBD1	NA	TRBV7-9	CASSSSGTGKEKLFF	TGTGCCAGCAGCTCCTCCGGGACAGGGAAAGAAAAACTGTTTTTT
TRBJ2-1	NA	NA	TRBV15	CATSTDWANEQFF	TGTGCCACCAGTACGGACTGGGCTAATGAGCAGTTCTTC
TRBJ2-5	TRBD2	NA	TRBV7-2	CASGRREGWETQYF	TGTGCCAGCGGGAGGCGGGAGGGGTGGGAGACCCAGTACTTC
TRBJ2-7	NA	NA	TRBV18	CASSRGAGVPTYEQYF	TGTGCCAGCTCACGGGGGGCAGGGGTCCCAACCTACGAGCAGTACTTC
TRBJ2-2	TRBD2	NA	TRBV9	CASSVEGGIPGELFF	TGTGCCAGCAGCGTAGAGGGAGGGATCCCCGGGGAGCTGTTTTTT
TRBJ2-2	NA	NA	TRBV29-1	CSTRGQANTGELFF	TGCAGCACGCGGGGGCAGGCGAACACCGGGGAGCTGTTTTTT
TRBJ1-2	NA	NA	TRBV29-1	CSVERPANYGYTF	TGCAGCGTTGAACGCCCAGCGAACTATGGCTACACCTTC
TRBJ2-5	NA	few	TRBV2	CASRAWEETQYF	TGTGCCAGCAGGGCGTGGGAAGAGACCCAGTACTTC
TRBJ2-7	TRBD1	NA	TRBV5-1	CASSLAGTGTYEQYF	TGCGCCAGCAGCTTAGCCGGGACAGGAACCTACGAGCAGTACTTC
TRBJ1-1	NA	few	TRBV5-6	CASSLNTEAFF	TGTGCCAGCAGCTTGAACACTGAAGCTTTCTTT
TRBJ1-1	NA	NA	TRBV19	CASTRTVNTEAFF	TGTGCCAGTACAAGGACGGTGAACACTGAAGCTTTCTTT
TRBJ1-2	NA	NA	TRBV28	CASRSGYGYTF	TGTGCCAGCAGGTCAGGGTACGGCTACACCTTC
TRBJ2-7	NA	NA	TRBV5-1	CASSLAGNEQYF	TGCGCCAGCAGCTTGGCGGGGAACGAGCAGTACTTC
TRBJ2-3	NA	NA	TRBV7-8	CASSPEDWSDTQYF	TGTGCCAGCAGCCCTGAAGATTGGTCAGATACGCAGTATTTT
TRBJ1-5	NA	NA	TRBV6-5	CASSYRSSQPQHF	TGTGCCAGCAGCTATAGATCGAGTCAGCCCCAGCATTTT
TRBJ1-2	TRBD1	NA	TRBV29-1	CSFNSPGTDYGYTF	TGCAGCTTTAACTCTCCCGGGACAGATTATGGCTACACCTTC
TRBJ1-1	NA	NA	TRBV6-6	CASSYSIVLGGEAFF	TGTGCCAGCAGTTACTCGATAGTCCTGGGGGGTGAAGCTTTCTTT
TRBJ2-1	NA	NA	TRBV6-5	CASSLQVGGRYNEQFF	TGTGCCAGCAGTTTGCAAGTCGGGGGTCGCTACAATGAGCAGTTCTTC
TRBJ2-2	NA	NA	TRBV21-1	CARREGGAGELFF	TGTGCCAGGCGGGAGGGCGGAGCCGGGGAGCTGTTTTTT
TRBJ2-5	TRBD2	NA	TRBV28	CASTPTSAQETQYF	TGTGCCAGCACCCCCACTAGCGCCCAAGAGACCCAGTACTTC
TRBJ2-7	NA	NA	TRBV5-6	CASSSTRGARSYEQYF	TGTGCCAGCAGCTCAACCAGGGGGGCACGCTCCTACGAGCAGTACTTC
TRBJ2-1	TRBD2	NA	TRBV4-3	CASSPLPSGSSYNEQFF	TGCGCCAGCAGCCCACTACCAAGCGGGAGTTCCTACAATGAGCAGTTCTTC